This TCR beta chain appears in the sequencing data of a study of regulatory T cells in long-lasting Graves disease. Building the TCR beta libraries relied on iRepertoire HTBI primers, and CDR3 regions underwent Arm-PCR. One entry per CDR3 protein results from TCRdb running MiXCR on the multiplex PCR reads. The repertoire holds more than 300,000 distinct CDR3 sequences, less than 20% seen once, with just under 30% in the top ten. Per germline, CDR1 SGHTA and CDR2 FQGNSA. CDR3 length: 14 residues. V gave up 3 bases and J gave up 4 bases, with 12 bases separating them. This clonotype was seen many times. The time point was: persistent/refractory GD, antithyroid drugs over 5 years with positive TRAb. The authors made the TCR library using RNA they extracted from PBMCs. Staff took around 9 milliliters of peripheral blood and put it into EDTA tubes.

The V call is TRBV7-2, the J call TRBJ1-2; D may be TRBD1 (6 bases). This clonotype was obtained from a female donor with Graves disease. This specimen was peripheral blood mononuclear cells (PBMCs), taken when the disease was refractory, from a patient treated with antithyroid drugs. In DNA form, the CDR3 reads TGTGCCAGCAGCTTCGACAGGACCATCTATGGCTACACCTTC. Its protein product is CASSFDRTIYGYTF. The complete variable domain, with remaining parts taken from reference TRBV7-2 and TRBJ1-2, reads GAGVSQSPSNKVTEKGKDVELRCDPISGHTALYWYRQSLGQGLEFLIYFQGNSAPDKSGLPSDRFSAERTGGSVSTLTIQRTQQEDSAVYLCASSFDRTIYGYTFGSGTRLTVV.